A single sample is the source of the 16 T cell receptor beta chains below, sequenced in a study of OX40 agonist ivuxolimab in advanced cancers. Profiled with immunoSEQ multiplex PCR; TCRdb holds only in-frame clones, not every one. This table holds roughly 80,000 clones, roughly 86% found once. The specimen comprised CD4+ or CD8+ T cells sorted from blood, sampled in a trial of the OX40 agonist ivuxolimab. These receptors were taken from an adult with an advanced solid tumor such as melanoma, head and neck, liver or kidney cancer.

On this clone itself: In this CDR3 the conserved last residue, phenylalanine or tryptophan, is missing, so a read error is likely. V is TRBV14 and J is TRBJ1-2; tentative D call: TRBD1 (5 bases). Trimming took 2 bases from V and 7 from J, leaving 14 bases between them. The germline gives CDR1 SGHDN, CDR2 FVKESK. CDR3 length: 14 residues. This CDR3 reads CASSQLRGIGGYTI. In DNA, the CDR3 is TGTGCCAGCAGCCAATTGAGGGGTATAGGTGGCTACACCATC.

The CDR3 reads CASTTGVGGYTF. Written as DNA, the CDR3 is TGTGCCAGCACCACAGGGGTCGGTGGCTACACCTTC. This rearrangement joins TRBV6-5 to TRBJ1-2, with 7 bases aligning to TRBD1. Germline CDR1 is MNHEY and CDR2 is SVGAGI. After removal of 7 bases from V and 7 bases from J, the junction contained 6 bases not matched to a gene. The CDR3 extends over 12 amino acids.

The V gene is TRBV27, the J gene TRBJ2-2; perhaps TRBD2 as D (6 bases). Germline CDR1 is MNHEY and CDR2 is SMNVEV (reference sequence). This CDR3 contains 15 residues. V shed 3 bases and J shed 5 bases, with 13 bases lying between them. The CDR3 bases are TGTGCCAGCAGTTTGACACCCGGGGGTACCGGGGAGCTGTTTTTT. It encodes CASSLTPGGTGELFF.

The CDR3 sequence: CASSLSGNYEQYF. The DNA of the CDR3 is TGCGCCAGCAGCTTGTCTGGAAACTACGAGCAGTACTTC. The chain has TRBV5-1 and TRBJ2-7; no reliable D call. Germline CDR1 is SGHRS and CDR2 is YFSETQ. Trimming removed 1 base at V and 3 bases at J, with 8 bases between. The length of the CDR3 is 13 residues.

This chain connects TRBV6-5 to TRBJ1-1; 9 nucleotides align to TRBD1. J was trimmed by 6 bases and V by 5 bases; bases with no gene match: 7. Germline V CDR1 and CDR2: MNHEY, SVGAGI. CDR3 length equals 14 residues. The CDR3 is CASSHRQGGAEAFF. CDR3 nucleotides: TGTGCCAGCAGTCATCGACAGGGGGGTGCTGAAGCTTTCTTT.

This chain connects TRBV5-4 to TRBJ2-1, with D hard to call. This CDR3 has 12 residues. Germline V CDR1 and CDR2: SGHNT, YYREEE (reference sequence). Trimming left V 3 bases short and J 8 bases short, with 9 bases between. CDR3 residues: CASSSLSHEQFF. The DNA of the CDR3 is TGTGCCAGCAGCTCTTTAAGCCATGAGCAGTTCTTC.

The rearrangement joins TRBV5-6 to TRBJ1-4; D is unresolved. Deletions cut 2 bases from V and 5 bases from J, with 7 bases between. The germline V gene has CDR1 SGHDT and CDR2 YYEEEE. The CDR3 loop spans 13 amino acids. CDR3 nucleotides: TGTGCCAGCAGCTTAGGCCTCAATGAAAAACTGTTTTTT. This gives the protein CASSLGLNEKLFF.

This clone was recorded once. The chain combines TRBV5-1 with TRBJ1-6; 10 bases match TRBD1. CDR1 and CDR2 from the germline V gene are SGHRS and YFSETQ. The CDR3 is 18 amino acids. Trimming at V came to 0 bases and at J to 7 bases, leaving 10 bases not matched to a gene. CDR3 nucleotides: TGCGCCAGCAGCTTGGGAATTAGGGGGACAGGGGAAAATTCACCCCTCCACTTT. Residues: CASSLGIRGTGENSPLHF.

The chain has TRBV7-2 and TRBJ2-7; D gene uncertain. The length of the CDR3 is 12 residues. Germline V gene data show CDR1 as SGHTA and CDR2 as FQGNSA. Trimming took 2 bases from V and 0 from J, leaving 2 bases between them. The CDR3 DNA reads as TGTGCCAGCAGCTTAAACTCCTACGAGCAGTACTTC. It yields the protein CASSLNSYEQYF. The full variable domain, completed using reference TRBV7-2 and TRBJ2-7, is GAGVSQSPSNKVTEKGKDVELRCDPISGHTALYWYRQSLGQGLEFLIYFQGNSAPDKSGLPSDRFSAERTGGSVSTLTIQRTQQEDSAVYLCASSLNSYEQYFGPGTRLTVT.

V and J are TRBV4-1 and TRBJ2-1, with D unclear. The length of the CDR3 is 15 residues. Germline-derived CDR1 and CDR2 are MGHRA and YSYEKL. Trimming removed 1 base at V and 6 bases at J, with 13 bases between. The DNA for the CDR3 is TGCGCCAGCAGCCAAGCGGCTTTCCGATTCAATGAGCAGTTCTTC. Its translation is CASSQAAFRFNEQFF.

The chain is built from TRBV5-1 and TRBJ1-6; D call uncertain. V shed 0 bases and J shed 7 bases, with 8 bases lying between them. From germline, CDR1 is SGHRS and CDR2 YFSETQ. The length of the CDR3 is 14 residues. This CDR3 reads CASSLETANSPLHF. CDR3 DNA sequence: TGCGCCAGCAGCTTGGAGACCGCAAATTCACCCCTCCACTTT.

J is TRBJ2-1 and V is TRBV30; weak D call: TRBD2 (6 bases). CDR3 length equals 13 residues. Trimming left V 7 bases short and J 9 bases short, with 19 bases between. Germline V lookup: CDR1 GTSNPN, CDR2 SVGIG (reference sequence). Here the CDR3 DNA reads TGTGCCTCCCGGCGGGACCTCTCGGGTGAGCAGTTCTTC. Translation gives CASRRDLSGEQFF.

V and J are TRBV7-9 and TRBJ1-1; possible D gene TRBD1, 5 bases. V was trimmed by 4 bases and J by 11 bases, leaving 14 bases between them. CDR3 length equals 12 residues. Germline V CDR1 and CDR2: SEHNR, FQNEAQ (reference sequence). The CDR3 DNA is TGTGCCAGCAGCTCCCCGGAGGGGAGCGCTTTCTTT. Protein product: CASSSPEGSAFF. The whole variable domain, remainder taken from reference TRBV7-9 and TRBJ1-1, is DTGVSQNPRHKITKRGQNVTFRCDPISEHNRLYWYRQTLGQGPEFLTYFQNEAQLEKSRLLSDRFSAERPKGSFSTLEIQRTEQGDSAMYLCASSSPEGSAFFGQGTRLTVV.

V and J are TRBV2 and TRBJ1-5; D remains ambiguous. CDR1 SNHLY and CDR2 FYNNEI come from the germline V gene. V was clipped by 3 bases and J by 7 bases, with 13 bases between them. CDR3 length: 14 residues. The CDR3 spells CASSDVSVLQPQHF. DNA for the CDR3: TGTGCCAGCAGTGATGTGAGCGTTTTACAGCCCCAGCATTTT.

The chain carries TRBV14 and TRBJ2-1; a possible D gene is TRBD2 (5 bases). V gave up 3 bases and J gave up 4 bases, with 13 bases separating them. This CDR3 comprises 15 residues. CDR1 and CDR2 (germline): SGHDN, FVKESK. CDR3: CASSHHGDRYNEQFF. Here the CDR3 DNA reads TGTGCCAGCAGCCACCACGGGGATCGATACAATGAGCAGTTCTTC.

By share of the sample, this clone is medium-sized. The chain employs TRBV6-4 and TRBJ2-6; possibly TRBD1 or TRBD2 for D (6 bases each). V lost 5 bases and J 2 bases, leaving 16 bases between the germline ends. CDR3 size: 17 residues. Germline assignment: CDR1 MRHNA and CDR2 SNTAGT. The CDR3 DNA is TGTGCCAGCAGTCCCTCCCCGGGGGCCACTGGGGCCAACGTCCTGACTTTC. It translates to CASSPSPGATGANVLTF.